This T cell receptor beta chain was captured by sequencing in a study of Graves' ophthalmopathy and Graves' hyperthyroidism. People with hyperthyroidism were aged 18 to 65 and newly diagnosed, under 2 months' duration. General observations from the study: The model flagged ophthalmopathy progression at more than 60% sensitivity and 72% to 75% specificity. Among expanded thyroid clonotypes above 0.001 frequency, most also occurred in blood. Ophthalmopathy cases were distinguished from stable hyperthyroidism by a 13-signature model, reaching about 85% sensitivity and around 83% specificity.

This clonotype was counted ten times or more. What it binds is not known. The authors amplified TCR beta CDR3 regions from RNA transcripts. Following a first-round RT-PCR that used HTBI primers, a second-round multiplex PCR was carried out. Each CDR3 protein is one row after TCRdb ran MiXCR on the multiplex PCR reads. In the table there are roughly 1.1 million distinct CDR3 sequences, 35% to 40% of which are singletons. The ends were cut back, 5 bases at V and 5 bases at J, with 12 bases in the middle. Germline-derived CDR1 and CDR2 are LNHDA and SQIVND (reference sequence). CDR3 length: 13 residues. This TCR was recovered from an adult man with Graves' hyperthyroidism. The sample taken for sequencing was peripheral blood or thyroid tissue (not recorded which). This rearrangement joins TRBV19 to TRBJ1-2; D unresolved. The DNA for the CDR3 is TGTGCCAGTAGTGAAGGCAACAGTTATGGCTACACCTTC. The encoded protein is CASSEGNSYGYTF.